Shown below are 13 T cell receptor beta chains from a single sample sequenced in a study of blood T cell repertoires in COVID-19. Only in-frame clones appear in the TCRdb table, and some are missing; sequencing was by immunoSEQ multiplex PCR. The sample has some 150,000 clones; roughly 80% are singletons. Sequencing was done on a sample of peripheral blood. The source of these receptors is a woman aged 55-69 years with acute or convalescent COVID-19.

The chain joins TRBV19 to TRBJ1-4, with D possibly matching TRBD1 (5 bases). V lost 5 bases and J lost 0, with 7 bases in between. Germline CDR1 and CDR2: LNHDA and SQIVND (reference sequence). The CDR3 is made up of 14 amino acids. The DNA of the CDR3 is TGTGCCAGTAGTCGACAGTCAACTAATGAAAAACTGTTTTTT. This sequence encodes CASSRQSTNEKLFF.

The chain employs TRBV3-1 (or the pseudogene TRBV3-2) and TRBJ1-6, with TRBD1 matching 10 bases. The CDR3 contains 14 residues. Germline CDR1 is LGHDT and CDR2 is YNNKEL (reference sequence). After removal of 4 bases from V and 9 bases from J, the junction contained 3 bases not matched to a gene. In DNA, the CDR3 is TGTGCCAGCAGCCGCCGGGACAGGGGTTCACCCCTCCACTTT. It specifies CASSRRDRGSPLHF.

The chain joins TRBV5-6 to TRBJ2-1, with D hard to call. Germline lookup yields CDR1 SGHDT and CDR2 YYEEEE. The CDR3 has 12 amino acids. Trimming left V 2 bases short and J 9 bases short, with 9 bases between. CDR3 in amino acids: CASSFPLSEQFF. The CDR3 coding sequence is TGTGCCAGCAGCTTCCCGTTGAGTGAGCAGTTCTTC.

This chain joins TRBV6-1 and TRBJ2-1; 12 bases match TRBD2. V gave up 3 bases and J gave up 6 bases; unmatched junction bases: 6. The CDR3 has 16 amino acids. CDR1 and CDR2 from the germline V gene are MNHNS and SASEGT. The CDR3 DNA follows: TGTGCCAGCAGTGACCGACTAGCGGGGGAATCCAATGAGCAGTTCTTC. Translation: CASSDRLAGESNEQFF.

This clone was seen only once. This sequence joins TRBV11-2 and TRBJ2-7; the D gene is possibly TRBD1 (6 bases). The CDR3 contains 12 residues. Per germline, CDR1 SGHAT and CDR2 FQNNGV. V was clipped by 5 bases and J by 3 bases, with 8 bases between them. Here the CDR3 DNA reads TGTGCCAGCAGCCCACAGGGCTACGAGCAGTACTTC. Its protein product is CASSPQGYEQYF.

This chain uses TRBV10-3 with TRBJ2-3; D not certain. CDR3 length: 15 amino acids. Germline V gene lookup returns CDR1 ENHRY and CDR2 SYGVKD. V dropped 0 bases and J dropped 2 bases, with 9 bases sitting between them. This CDR3 reads CAISESSVLTDTQYF. The CDR3 coding sequence is TGTGCCATCAGTGAGTCGAGTGTGCTCACAGATACGCAGTATTTT.

The chain uses TRBV28 and TRBJ1-5, with D tentatively TRBD1 (6 bases). V was pared by 8 bases and J by 4 bases, with 15 bases between. Germline-derived CDR1 and CDR2 are MDHEN and SYDVKM. The length of the CDR3 is 14 residues. DNA for the CDR3: TGTGCCAGCGGGGGCCCTCGCGGAAATCAGCCCCAGCATTTT. Protein sequence: CASGGPRGNQPQHF.

The rearrangement joins TRBV9 to TRBJ1-6; a weak D match, TRBD1 (5 bases). The CDR3 is 17 residues long. Trimming removed 1 base at V and 9 bases at J, with 20 bases between. Germline assignment: CDR1 SGDLS and CDR2 YYNGEE. The CDR3 nucleotides are TGTGCCAGCAGCGTATCGAGAAGGGGCAGGCACAGTTCACCCCTCCACTTT. Translating it yields CASSVSRRGRHSSPLHF. The full variable domain, rest sourced from reference TRBV9 and TRBJ1-6, is DSGVTQTPKHLITATGQRVTLRCSPRSGDLSVYWYQQSLDQGLQFLIQYYNGEERAKGNILERFSAQQFPDLHSELNLSSLELGDSALYFCASSVSRRGRHSSPLHFGNGTRLTVT.

V usage is TRBV28 and J usage is TRBJ2-5; 8 bases line up with TRBD2. Losses at the gene ends were 5 bases for V and 5 bases for J; bases not matched to a gene: 10. The CDR3 extends over 15 amino acids. CDR1 is MDHEN and CDR2 is SYDVKM in the germline V gene. CDR3 nucleotide sequence: TGTGCCAGCAGTGCCCACCGGGGGGGCGACGAGACCCAGTACTTC. Its protein is CASSAHRGGDETQYF.

A single count supports this clone. The V gene is TRBV3-1 (or the pseudogene TRBV3-2), the J gene TRBJ1-2; D gene unclear. The germline V and J ends were trimmed by 1 base and 6 bases, with 9 bases remaining between them. This CDR3 is 13 amino acids long. In germline, CDR1 is LGHDT, CDR2 YNNKEL (reference sequence). Written as DNA, the CDR3 is TGTGCCAGCAGCCAAGTTTTCGGGGATGGCTACACCTTC. This sequence encodes CASSQVFGDGYTF.

The CDR3 is CASSPPPATVGTEAFF. The CDR3, as DNA: TGTGCCAGCTCACCACCCCCGGCGACTGTGGGCACTGAAGCTTTCTTT. The chain couples TRBV18 to TRBJ1-1; no clear D gene. Germline CDR1 is KGHSH and CDR2 is LQKENI. V was shortened by 0 bases and J by 4 bases, with 15 bases between the two germline ends. The CDR3 loop spans 16 amino acids.

This clone was seen many times. This chain joins TRBV19 and TRBJ1-3; TRBD1 matches 8 bases. Trimming removed 5 bases from V and 3 bases from J; junction bases left unmatched: 6. Germline CDR1 and CDR2: LNHDA and SQIVND (reference sequence). The CDR3 length is 15 residues. The CDR3 sequence is CASSRQGNYGNTIYF. For the CDR3, the DNA is TGTGCCAGTAGTCGACAGGGGAATTATGGAAACACCATATATTTT.

This chain links TRBV30 with TRBJ2-6; 9 bases match TRBD1. Germline V gene sequence: CDR1 GTSNPN, CDR2 SVGIG (reference sequence). The trim removed 5 bases at V and 1 base at J, leaving 3 bases unmatched. The CDR3 length is 15 residues. CDR3 loop: CAWGTGISGANVLTF. In DNA, the CDR3 is TGTGCCTGGGGGACAGGGATATCTGGGGCCAACGTCCTGACTTTC.